The present T cell receptor (beta chain) was sequenced within a study of technical replicates of blood from a few donors. This table comes from immunoSEQ multiplex PCR, and its TCRdb copy is limited to in-frame clones, with some not included. This sample has about 75,000 clones, with 91% found just once. This clone was picked up one time. This sequence was found in a human donor in good health. Some clones in this sample may be carry-over from other donors' samples. Source material: T cells isolated from PBMCs.

The chain's CDR3 is CASTRAASGPYEQYF. CDR3 in DNA: TGTGCCAGCACGAGGGCGGCTAGCGGTCCCTACGAGCAGTACTTC. The chain links TRBV6-1 to TRBJ2-7, with TRBD2 matching 7 bases. V shed 7 bases, J shed 2 bases, and the junction held 11 bases outside the gene matches. CDR3 size: 15 residues. The V gene's germline CDR1 is MNHNS and CDR2 SASEGT.